This TCR beta chain was sequenced in a study of response to subunit inactivated influenza vaccine. Each CDR3 protein is one row after TCRdb ran MiXCR on the RT-PCR reads. The table has roughly 630,000 distinct CDR3 sequences, 12% to 15% seen once; the top ten hold 7.6%. This clonotype was seen a handful of times. Material: PBMCs from blood, obtained roughly 15 days before vaccination. The receptor comes from a man aged 45-65 years who received an inactivated influenza vaccine.

The CDR3 nucleotides are TGTGCCAGCAGTCTCATAAGGGGGGGCCCTAATGAAAAACTGTTTTTT. Protein sequence: CASSLIRGGPNEKLFF. V and J are TRBV12-3 or TRBV12-4 and TRBJ1-4, with D perhaps TRBD1 (6 bases). V was trimmed by 5 bases and J by 3 bases, leaving 16 bases between them. The CDR3 extends over 16 amino acids.